The text below deals with one T cell receptor (beta chain). Trimming took 6 bases from V and 5 from J; bases not matched to a gene: 7. Germline-derived CDR1 and CDR2 are MNHNS and SASEGT. The CDR3 spans 13 residues. This entry comes from a study of cytomegalovirus exposure and HLA in healthy donors. PCR used 60 Vbeta primers and 13 Jbeta primers. The method was immunoSEQ multiplex PCR; TCRdb's version includes in-frame clones alone and lacks a portion of them. The table records 150,000 or so clones, around three quarters of them present only once. The sample comprised PBMCs. V usage is TRBV6-1 and J usage is TRBJ2-7, with TRBD1 identical over 7 bases. This sequence originates from a woman aged 40 to 50 in good health and CMV-seropositive. CDR3 sequence: CASRRQGYHEQYF. DNA for the CDR3: TGTGCCAGCAGACGACAGGGTTATCACGAGCAGTACTTC.